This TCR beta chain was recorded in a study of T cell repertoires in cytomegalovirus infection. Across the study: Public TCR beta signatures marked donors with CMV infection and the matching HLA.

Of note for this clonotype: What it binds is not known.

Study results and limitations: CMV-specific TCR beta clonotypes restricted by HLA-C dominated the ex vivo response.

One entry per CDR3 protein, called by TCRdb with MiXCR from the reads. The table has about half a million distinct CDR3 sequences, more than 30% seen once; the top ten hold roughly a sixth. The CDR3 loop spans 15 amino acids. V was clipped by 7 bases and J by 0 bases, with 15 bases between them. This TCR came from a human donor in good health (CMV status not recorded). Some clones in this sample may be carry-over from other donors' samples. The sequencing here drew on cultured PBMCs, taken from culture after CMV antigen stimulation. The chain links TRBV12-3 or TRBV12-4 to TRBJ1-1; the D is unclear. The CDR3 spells CASIPSGRLNTEAFF. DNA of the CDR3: TGTGCCAGCATTCCCTCGGGCAGATTGAACACTGAAGCTTTCTTT.